One sample yielded the 29 T cell receptor beta chains listed below, sequenced in a study of blood T cell repertoires in COVID-19 (dated by TCRdb to the early 2020s). Libraries came from the immunoSEQ multiplex PCR assay. Imported from immuneACCESS, the table was reduced by TCRdb to in-frame sequences with V and J called. These copies leave out some clones; in studies compared against another copy, an unresolved V gene accounts for under half, and the cause of the remainder is not known. For this sample the table gives 150,000 to 200,000 clones, of which roughly nine tenths were detected only once. Approximately 2.1% of the sample belongs to the ten largest clones. What was sequenced was peripheral blood. The receptors derive from a man aged 65 to 85 with active or convalescent COVID-19.

This clone was recorded once. V gene TRBV6-5 combines with J gene TRBJ2-5; 8 nucleotides line up with TRBD1. The V gene end was trimmed by 6 bases and the J gene end by 5 bases; junction bases not matched to a gene: 8. Germline V lookup: CDR1 MNHEY, CDR2 SVGAGI. The CDR3 loop spans 14 amino acids. This chain's CDR3 is CASSPFRGQETQYF. CDR3 nucleotide sequence: TGTGCCAGCAGCCCCTTCAGGGGGCAGGAGACCCAGTACTTC.

The genes are TRBV7-2 and TRBJ1-6; no clear D. V lost 0 bases and J lost 6, with 9 bases in between. Per germline, CDR1 SGHTA and CDR2 FQGNSA. There are 15 residues in the CDR3. The CDR3 loop is CASSLAQSFNSPLHF. The CDR3 bases are TGTGCCAGCAGCTTAGCACAGTCTTTTAATTCACCCCTCCACTTT.

V gene TRBV6-5 combines with J gene TRBJ2-7; D is perhaps TRBD1 (5 bases). Germline values: CDR1 MNHEY, CDR2 SVGAGI. CDR3 length: 11 residues. With 5 bases removed from V and 6 bases from J, the gap between germline ends came to 8 bases. The chain's CDR3 is CASSPRAEQYF. CDR3 nucleotides: TGTGCCAGCAGTCCCAGGGCCGAGCAGTACTTC.

The V gene is TRBV19, the J gene TRBJ2-3; possibly TRBD1 for D (5 bases). In germline, CDR1 is LNHDA, CDR2 SQIVND (reference sequence). CDR3 size: 12 residues. Trimming left V 5 bases short and J 10 bases short, with 13 bases between. The CDR3 sequence is CASSPSGNAQYF. The CDR3 DNA sequence: TGTGCCAGTAGTCCTTCAGGGAATGCGCAGTATTTT. The whole variable domain, filled in from reference TRBV19 and TRBJ2-3, reads DGGITQSPKYLFRKEGQNVTLSCEQNLNHDAMYWYRQDPGQGLRLIYYSQIVNDFQKGDIAEGYSVSREKKESFPLTVTSAQKNPTAFYLCASSPSGNAQYFGPGTRLTVL.

The chain uses TRBV19 and TRBJ2-3, with a weak D call TRBD1 (5 bases). There are 15 residues in the CDR3. CDR1 and CDR2 (germline): LNHDA, SQIVND (reference sequence). V was clipped by 5 bases and J by 4 bases, with 16 bases between them. The DNA for the CDR3 is TGTGCCAGTAGTCAGCAGGGATTGTCTTCAGATACGCAGTATTTT. Translation gives CASSQQGLSSDTQYF.

This clone appeared a few times. The chain couples TRBV2 to TRBJ1-6; 9 nucleotides agree with TRBD1. Germline V gene sequence: CDR1 SNHLY, CDR2 FYNNEI. V was clipped by 6 bases and J by 7 bases; unmatched bases: 1. The CDR3 runs to 13 residues. In DNA, the CDR3 is TGTGCCAGCAGCGGGACAGGGAATTCACCCCTCCACTTT. It encodes CASSGTGNSPLHF.

This chain connects TRBV2 to TRBJ1-4, with 7 bases aligning to TRBD1. The V gene end was trimmed by 5 bases and the J gene end by 10 bases; junction bases not matched to a gene: 1. This CDR3 has 11 residues. Germline CDR1 is SNHLY and CDR2 is FYNNEI. Here the CDR3 DNA reads TGTGCCAGCAGTAGACAGGGAAAACTGTTTTTT. Amino acid sequence: CASSRQGKLFF.

V and J are TRBV29-1 and TRBJ2-3, with D maybe TRBD1 (5 bases). The CDR3 loop spans 13 amino acids. Germline values: CDR1 SQVTM, CDR2 ANQGSEA. Trimming stripped 3 bases from V and 5 bases from J, with 12 bases between. CDR3 nucleotides: TGCAGCGTTGATGTCTCAGGGAAAGATACGCAGTATTTT. Translation: CSVDVSGKDTQYF.

V is TRBV6-2 or TRBV6-3 and J is TRBJ2-3, with D possibly being TRBD1 (5 bases). The germline V and J ends were trimmed by 2 bases and 2 bases, with 17 bases remaining between them. Per the germline V gene, CDR1 is MNHEY and CDR2 is SVGEGT. The CDR3 covers 17 residues. CDR3 protein: CASSYDSTGQITDTQYF. DNA for the CDR3: TGTGCCAGCAGTTACGACTCTACTGGACAAATCACAGATACGCAGTATTTT.

This chain connects TRBV11-2 to TRBJ2-5, with 9 bases fitting TRBD1. Per the germline V gene, CDR1 is SGHAT and CDR2 is FQNNGV. The CDR3 covers 17 residues. Losses at the gene ends were 4 bases for V and 1 base for J; bases not matched to a gene: 10. The CDR3 protein is CASSSHGQGTIQETQYF. The CDR3 DNA reads TGTGCCAGCAGCTCGCACGGACAGGGGACTATCCAAGAGACCCAGTACTTC. The full variable domain, with the rest looked up from reference TRBV11-2 and TRBJ2-5, is EAGVAQSPRYKIIEKRQSVAFWCNPISGHATLYWYQQILGQGPKLLIQFQNNGVVDDSQLPKDRFSAERLKGVDSTLKIQPAKLEDSAVYLCASSSHGQGTIQETQYFGPGTRLLVL.

The rearrangement uses TRBV25-1 and TRBJ1-2; a possible D gene is TRBD1 (6 bases). This CDR3 spans 12 amino acids. V was shortened by 3 bases and J by 8 bases, with 10 bases between the two germline ends. Germline V gene data show CDR1 as MGHDK and CDR2 as SYGVNS. In DNA, the CDR3 is TGTGCCAGCAGTGACCCAGGGGAAGGCTACACCTTC. This translates into CASSDPGEGYTF.

The chain employs TRBV6-6 and TRBJ1-5, with D perhaps TRBD1 (6 bases). Germline CDR1 is MNHNY and CDR2 is SVGAGI (reference sequence). Trimming removed 6 bases from V and 5 bases from J, with 17 bases in between. There are 15 residues in the CDR3. CDR3: CASRPQGEGDQPQHF. CDR3 DNA sequence: TGTGCCAGCAGACCACAGGGAGAGGGGGATCAGCCCCAGCATTTT.

V is TRBV2 and J is TRBJ2-2; a possible D gene is TRBD2 (6 bases). The length of the CDR3 is 14 residues. V lost 6 bases and J lost 2, with 10 bases in between. Germline CDR1 and CDR2: SNHLY and FYNNEI. Here the CDR3 DNA reads TGTGCCAGCAGCTGGGGGGATAACACCGGGGAGCTGTTTTTT. It encodes CASSWGDNTGELFF.

This sequence joins TRBV19 and TRBJ1-5; TRBD1 matches 7 bases. J lost 2 bases, V lost 7 bases, and 14 bases had no gene match. The CDR3 spans 17 residues. Germline V gene sequence: CDR1 LNHDA, CDR2 SQIVND (reference sequence). The CDR3 spells CASTRGTNQLGNQPQHF. Written as DNA, the CDR3 is TGTGCCAGTACCAGGGGGACCAACCAGCTAGGCAATCAGCCCCAGCATTTT.

The chain links TRBV11-3 to TRBJ2-7; D might be TRBD2 (7 bases). The V end was cut by 4 bases, the J end by 4 bases, with 11 bases between. The CDR3 covers 13 residues. CDR1 SGHNT and CDR2 YENEEA come from the germline V gene. CDR3 nucleotide sequence: TGTGCCAGCAGCTCCAGGGGAGGGTACGAGCAGTACTTC. Encoded protein: CASSSRGGYEQYF.

The chain recombines TRBV6-2 or TRBV6-3 with TRBJ2-7; D is undetermined. V was trimmed by 2 bases and J by 6 bases, leaving 8 bases between them. Germline V gene data show CDR1 as MNHEY and CDR2 as SVGEGT. This CDR3 has 12 residues. CDR3 nucleotide sequence: TGTGCCAGCAGTTACGCGCGAAGCGAGCAGTACTTC. It encodes CASSYARSEQYF.

V usage is TRBV2 and J usage is TRBJ2-1; D unclear. The CDR3 runs to 14 residues. Germline loops: CDR1 SNHLY, CDR2 FYNNEI. Trimming removed 2 bases at V and 5 bases at J, with 10 bases between. CDR3 region: CASSERVNNNEQFF. The CDR3 DNA is TGTGCCAGCAGTGAACGGGTTAACAACAATGAGCAGTTCTTC. The whole variable domain, remainder taken from reference TRBV2 and TRBJ2-1, is EPEVTQTPSHQVTQMGQEVILRCVPISNHLYFYWYRQILGQKVEFLVSFYNNEISEKSEIFDDQFSVERPDGSNFTLKIRSTKLEDSAMYFCASSERVNNNEQFFGPGTRLTVL.

This rearrangement joins TRBV30 to TRBJ2-1; D may be TRBD2 (6 bases). The CDR3 covers 13 residues. The V gene lost 8 bases and the J gene lost 5 bases, with 16 bases spanning the gap. Germline CDR1 reads GTSNPN; CDR2 reads SVGIG (reference sequence). The CDR3 nucleotides read TGTGCCAGGGCAGCGGGCTCAAACAATGAGCAGTTCTTC. The encoded protein is CARAAGSNNEQFF.

V and J are TRBV6-5 and TRBJ1-1; no reliable D call. The CDR3 length is 13 residues. CDR1 is MNHEY and CDR2 is SVGAGI in the germline V gene. Trimming took off 2 bases at V and 1 base at J, with 5 bases between the two ends. This CDR3 reads CASSYGKNTEAFF. In nucleotides, the CDR3 is TGTGCCAGCAGTTACGGCAAGAACACTGAAGCTTTCTTT.

The chain joins TRBV7-9 to TRBJ2-1; 10 nucleotides agree with TRBD2. V gave up 7 bases and J gave up 3 bases; unmatched junction bases: 6. Germline assignment: CDR1 SEHNR and CDR2 FQNEAQ (reference sequence). The CDR3 has 15 amino acids. Written as DNA, the CDR3 is TGTGCCAGCAAGGTACTAGCGGGGTTCTACAATGAGCAGTTCTTC. This gives the protein CASKVLAGFYNEQFF.

This chain joins TRBV2 and TRBJ2-2; D is possibly TRBD1 (6 bases). Per the germline V gene, CDR1 is SNHLY and CDR2 is FYNNEI. The V end lost 6 bases, the J end lost 0 bases, and 8 bases lay between the germline ends. This CDR3 has 14 residues. CDR3 amino acids: CASRGQSNTGELFF. DNA for the CDR3: TGTGCCAGCAGAGGACAGTCGAACACCGGGGAGCTGTTTTTT.

The chain carries TRBV28 and TRBJ1-3, with no clear D. The CDR3 runs to 16 residues. CDR1 and CDR2 from the germline V gene are MDHEN and SYDVKM. V was cut by 7 bases and J by 0 bases, with 16 bases left in between. Written as DNA, the CDR3 is TGTGCCAGCACCTCCTTTTCAGCGGCCTCTGGAAACACCATATATTTT. It yields the protein CASTSFSAASGNTIYF.

The chain joins TRBV5-1 to TRBJ2-1; 7 positions agree with TRBD1. Germline V gene sequence: CDR1 SGHRS, CDR2 YFSETQ. Trimming took 3 bases from V and 5 from J; bases not matched to a gene: 8. The CDR3 runs to 15 residues. CDR3 DNA: TGCGCCAGCAGCTCCGGGACAGCTAAAAACAATGAGCAGTTCTTC. Encoded protein: CASSSGTAKNNEQFF.

The chain couples TRBV2 to TRBJ1-3; D gene unclear. Looked up from germline, CDR1 is SNHLY and CDR2 is FYNNEI. This CDR3 is 15 amino acids long. V gave up 4 bases and J gave up 3 bases, with 13 bases separating them. The CDR3 loop reads CASSAQRLVGNTIYF. CDR3 bases: TGTGCCAGCAGTGCCCAGCGATTAGTTGGAAACACCATATATTTT.

The chain carries TRBV3-1 (or the pseudogene TRBV3-2) and TRBJ2-2, with D possibly TRBD1 on 6 matching bases. Germline CDR1 LGHDT, CDR2 YNNKEL (reference sequence). This CDR3 comprises 13 residues. V dropped 6 bases and J dropped 4 bases, with 9 bases sitting between them. Here the CDR3 reads CASRNRATGELFF. The CDR3 bases are TGTGCCAGCAGAAACAGGGCCACCGGGGAGCTGTTTTTT.

The rearrangement uses TRBV5-1 and TRBJ2-4, with a possible D match to TRBD1 (6 bases). The ends were cut back, 0 bases at V and 6 bases at J, with 10 bases in the middle. The germline CDR1 and CDR2 sequences are SGHRS and YFSETQ. CDR3 length equals 14 residues. CDR3 sequence reads: CASSLAPDRNIQYF. CDR3 nucleotides: TGCGCCAGCAGCTTGGCGCCGGACAGAAACATTCAGTACTTC.

V gene TRBV28 combines with J gene TRBJ1-2, with a tentative D call TRBD1 (6 bases). CDR1 is MDHEN and CDR2 is SYDVKM in the germline V gene. The CDR3 extends over 14 amino acids. The V end was cut by 3 bases, the J end by 5 bases, with 13 bases between. For the CDR3, the DNA is TGTGCCAGCAGTTTTCGGACAGCCTTTTATGGCTACACCTTC. As protein: CASSFRTAFYGYTF.

The rearrangement joins TRBV5-6 to TRBJ1-2; TRBD1 might be the D (5 bases). V was pared by 0 bases and J by 4 bases, with 13 bases between. Germline V gene sequence: CDR1 SGHDT, CDR2 YYEEEE. This CDR3 region has 15 residues. The CDR3 protein is CASSLGDSGGYGYTF. The CDR3 region has the DNA TGTGCCAGCAGCTTGGGTGACAGCGGGGGCTATGGCTACACCTTC.

About this clone: The sample has other DNA sequences that encode this CDR3 too. The chain is built from TRBV28 and TRBJ2-7; possible D gene TRBD1, 5 bases. Per the germline V gene, CDR1 is MDHEN and CDR2 is SYDVKM. The CDR3 extends over 12 amino acids. V was shortened by 1 base and J by 4 bases, with 5 bases between the two germline ends. The CDR3, as DNA: TGTGCCAGCAGTTTATCAGGGTACGAGCAGTACTTC. Amino acid sequence: CASSLSGYEQYF. The full variable domain, its missing parts supplied by reference TRBV28 and TRBJ2-7, is DVKVTQSSRYLVKRTGEKVFLECVQDMDHENMFWYRQDPGLGLRLIYFSYDVKMKEKGDIPEGYSVSREKKERFSLILESASTNQTSMYLCASSLSGYEQYFGPGTRLTVT.